Each of the 8 T cell receptor beta chains below was sequenced from the same sample in a study of T cell repertoires in cytomegalovirus infection (dated by TCRdb to about 2019). No cognate antigen is known for these TCRs. The data were produced on an Illumina HiSeq 1500. TCRdb cleaned the public reads at Q25 with fastp, built clones with MiXCR and kept in-frame beta chains. Every CDR3 protein is listed once, alongside the most common genes and DNA of its rows. Across this sample there are 830,000 or so distinct CDR3 sequences, with approximately 32% seen only once. The ten largest make up over 10% of the sample. The treatment or condition label corresponds to: in vitro stimulation with specific CMV peptide epitopes to enrich CMV-specific T cells. The sequencing used cultured CD8+ T cells from PBMCs, collected from culture after CMV antigen stimulation. The receptors were sampled from a human donor in good health (CMV status not recorded). Some clones in this sample may be carry-over from other donors' samples.

The chain recombines TRBV6-5 with TRBJ2-1; D is ambiguous. V shed 3 bases and J shed 8 bases, with 14 bases lying between them. Per germline, CDR1 MNHEY and CDR2 SVGAGI. The CDR3 extends over 14 amino acids. Written as DNA, the CDR3 is TGTGCCAGCAGTTATTTGACGGCTTCCGATGAGCAGTTCTTC. Translated: CASSYLTASDEQFF.

This chain links TRBV19 with TRBJ2-1; D may be TRBD1 (5 bases). CDR3 length equals 14 residues. Germline CDR1 reads LNHDA; CDR2 reads SQIVND (reference sequence). Trimming took off 5 bases at V and 6 bases at J, with 14 bases between the two ends. DNA of the CDR3: TGTGCCAGTAGTTTCAGGACAAAGATCAATGAGCAGTTCTTC. Translation: CASSFRTKINEQFF.

The chain recombines TRBV7-9 with TRBJ2-3; D is possibly TRBD2 (5 bases). This CDR3 is built from 16 residues. V was trimmed by 1 base and J by 2 bases, leaving 13 bases between them. Germline CDR1 is SEHNR and CDR2 is FQNEAQ (reference sequence). The CDR3 region is CASSLGRDLITDTQYF. CDR3 nucleotide sequence: TGTGCCAGCAGCTTAGGCCGGGATCTGATCACAGATACGCAGTATTTT.

This clonotype showed up many times. J is TRBJ2-1 and V is TRBV7-8; a possible D gene is TRBD2 (5 bases). V shed 5 bases and J shed 14 bases, with 16 bases lying between them. The CDR3 contains 12 residues. Germline-derived CDR1 and CDR2 are SGHVS and FQNEAQ. CDR3 in DNA: TGTGCCAGCAGCCTGAGTGGCTCGAGGGAGTTCTTC. It encodes CASSLSGSREFF.

As concerns this clonotype: A read error may explain this, as a much larger clone is one base away. The V and J genes are TRBV6-2 or TRBV6-3 and TRBJ2-2; 7 bases align to TRBD2. The CDR3 consists of 18 residues. Germline V CDR1 and CDR2: MNHEY, SVGEGT. The trim removed 4 bases at V and 0 bases at J, leaving 11 bases unmatched. The CDR3 DNA is TGTGCCAGCAGTTTTACTCGCCATACTAGCGCGAACACCGGGGAGCTGTTTTTT. The encoded protein is CASSFTRHTSANTGELFF.

This clonotype was detected once. The chain employs TRBV25-1 and TRBJ1-5; D gene unclear. CDR1 MGHDK and CDR2 SYGVNS come from the germline V gene. CDR3 size: 14 residues. With 2 bases removed from V and 7 bases from J, the gap between germline ends came to 12 bases. CDR3 coding DNA: TGTGCCAGCAGTGAAAGAGGGTTGTACCAGCCCCAGCATTTT. As protein: CASSERGLYQPQHF.

This clonotype was seen many times. This chain links TRBV27 with TRBJ2-2; D gene uncertain. In germline, CDR1 is MNHEY, CDR2 SMNVEV (reference sequence). The germline V and J ends were trimmed by 7 bases and 5 bases, with 5 bases remaining between them. The CDR3 extends over 11 amino acids. The CDR3 DNA follows: TGTGCCAGCACCTCGACCGGGGAGCTGTTTTTT. This gives the protein CASTSTGELFF.

This clonotype was seen only a few times. V is TRBV10-3 and J is TRBJ1-5, with 7 bases matching TRBD1. Germline assignment: CDR1 ENHRY and CDR2 SYGVKD. V trimming: 3 bases; J trimming: 7 bases; junction bases outside the gene matches: 9. The CDR3 has 15 amino acids. The CDR3 reads CAISEGTQGDQPQHF. CDR3 bases: TGTGCCATCAGTGAAGGGACCCAGGGGGACCAGCCCCAGCATTTT.